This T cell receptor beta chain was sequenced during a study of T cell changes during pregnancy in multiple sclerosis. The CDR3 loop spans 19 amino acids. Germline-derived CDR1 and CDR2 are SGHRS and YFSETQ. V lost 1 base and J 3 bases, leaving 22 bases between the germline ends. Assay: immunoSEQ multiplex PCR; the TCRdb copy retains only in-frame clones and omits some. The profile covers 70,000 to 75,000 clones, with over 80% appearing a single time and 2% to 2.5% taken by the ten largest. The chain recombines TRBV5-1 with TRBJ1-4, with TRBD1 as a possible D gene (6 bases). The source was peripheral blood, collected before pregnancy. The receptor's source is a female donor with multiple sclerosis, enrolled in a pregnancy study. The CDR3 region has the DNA TGCGCCAGCAGCTTGCGGGGCCCGGCTGCCAGGGGAGCTAATGAAAAACTGTTTTTT. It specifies CASSLRGPAARGANEKLFF.